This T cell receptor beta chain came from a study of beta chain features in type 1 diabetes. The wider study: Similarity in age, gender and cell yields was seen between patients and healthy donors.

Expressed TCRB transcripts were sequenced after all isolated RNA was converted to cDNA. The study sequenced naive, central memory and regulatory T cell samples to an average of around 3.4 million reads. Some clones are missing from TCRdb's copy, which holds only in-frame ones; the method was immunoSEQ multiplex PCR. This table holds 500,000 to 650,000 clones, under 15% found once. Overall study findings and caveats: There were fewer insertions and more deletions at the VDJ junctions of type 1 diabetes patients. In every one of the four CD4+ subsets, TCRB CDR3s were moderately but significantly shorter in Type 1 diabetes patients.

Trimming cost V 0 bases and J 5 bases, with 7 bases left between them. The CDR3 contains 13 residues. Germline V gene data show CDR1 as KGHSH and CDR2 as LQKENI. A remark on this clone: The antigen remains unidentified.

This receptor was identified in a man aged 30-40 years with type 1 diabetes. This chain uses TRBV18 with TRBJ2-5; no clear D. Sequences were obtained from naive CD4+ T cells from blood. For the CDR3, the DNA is TGTGCCAGCTCACCACCGGCTCTGGAGACCCAGTACTTC. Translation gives CASSPPALETQYF.